A selection of T cell receptor beta chains follows, all from one sample in a study of breast tumors, draining lymph nodes, adjacent tissues. TCRdb re-analysed the multiplex PCR reads in MiXCR, keeping a single row per CDR3 protein. The table has approximately 180,000 distinct CDR3 sequences, about 34% seen once. Sequencing used axillary lymph node tissue. These receptors all stem from a female donor with breast cancer. Some clones in this sample may be carry-over from other donors' samples. CDR3s include the opening cysteine and the closing phenylalanine or tryptophan. A D gene is named only where the DNA matches it firmly. The size of a clone is reported for some rows only, either as once, few or many, or as a class for expanded clones.

J,V,D,size,CDR3,DNA
TRBJ2-3,TRBV28,NA,many,CASSLPVGTDTQYF,TGTGCCAGCAGTTTACCGGTGGGTACGGATACGCAGTATTTT
TRBJ2-1,TRBV10-3,TRBD2,NA,CAISESVAGNNEQFF,TGTGCCATCAGTGAGTCGGTAGCGGGGAACAATGAGCAGTTCTTC
TRBJ2-7,TRBV7-2,NA,few,CASSSRRLESGEQYF,TGTGCCAGCAGCTCCCGCCGACTAGAGTCGGGCGAGCAGTACTTC
TRBJ2-1,TRBV19,NA,once,CASSILGQAGNNEQFF,TGTGCCAGTAGTATCCTTGGACAGGCGGGGAACAATGAGCAGTTCTTC
TRBJ2-3,TRBV18,TRBD1,few,CASSPQQGAGTDTQYF,TGTGCCAGCTCACCCCAACAGGGGGCTGGCACAGATACGCAGTATTTT
TRBJ1-2,TRBV12-3/TRBV12-4,TRBD1,many,CASSFDGTGYSKGGYTF,TGTGCCAGCAGTTTTGACGGGACAGGGTATTCCAAGGGGGGCTACACCTTC
TRBJ1-4,TRBV20-1,NA,NA,CSAALDSPNEKLFF,TGCAGTGCTGCCTTGGACAGCCCTAATGAAAAACTGTTTTTT
TRBJ2-7,TRBV28,NA,NA,CASGFMSFEQYF,TGTGCCAGCGGCTTCATGAGTTTTGAGCAGTACTTC
TRBJ2-1,TRBV19,NA,NA,CASYPGGRVGHNEQFF,TGTGCCAGTTATCCCGGAGGGCGGGTTGGGCACAATGAGCAGTTCTTC
TRBJ2-3,TRBV20-1,TRBD2,many,CSAGGTSGRANTQYF,TGCAGTGCTGGCGGGACTAGCGGGAGGGCTAATACGCAGTATTTT
TRBJ2-7,TRBV18,NA,many,CASSPPIGDVPYEQYF,TGTGCCAGCTCACCGCCCATAGGTGACGTCCCCTACGAGCAGTACTTC
TRBJ2-5,TRBV6-5,TRBD2,many,CASSPSLADQETQYF,TGTGCCAGCAGTCCCTCTCTAGCGGATCAAGAGACCCAGTACTTC
TRBJ2-2,TRBV30,TRBD2,many,CAWRLAGAHTGELFF,TGTGCCTGGAGACTAGCGGGAGCCCACACCGGGGAGCTGTTTTTT
TRBJ2-3,TRBV7-6,TRBD2,many,CASSSGTSLFTDTQYF,TGTGCCAGCAGCTCCGGGACTAGCCTTTTCACAGATACGCAGTATTTT
TRBJ1-6,TRBV19,TRBD1,once,CASSPDRGNSPLHF,TGTGCCAGTAGTCCCGACAGGGGGAATTCACCCCTCCACTTT
TRBJ1-2,TRBV4-1,NA,many,CASSQNWHLPGYGYTF,TGCGCCAGCAGCCAAAATTGGCACTTACCAGGCTATGGCTACACCTTC
TRBJ2-3,TRBV11-3,TRBD2,many,CASSSSRTRSTDTQYF,TGTGCCAGCAGCTCTTCCCGGACTAGAAGCACAGATACGCAGTATTTT
TRBJ2-5,TRBV7-9,NA,many,CASSALRQQETQYF,TGTGCCAGCAGCGCTCTACGACAGCAAGAGACCCAGTACTTC
TRBJ2-3,TRBV2,TRBD2,many,CASSEIKGRADTQYF,TGTGCCAGCAGTGAAATTAAGGGGAGGGCAGATACGCAGTATTTT
TRBJ1-2,TRBV6-1,NA,many,CASSGGRYGYTF,TGTGCCTCAAGTGGAGGGAGATATGGCTACACCTTC
TRBJ1-6,TRBV30,NA,many,CAWSVPGAALYNSPLHF,TGTGCCTGGAGTGTACCCGGGGCAGCACTCTATAATTCACCCCTCCACTTT
TRBJ1-5,TRBV10-3,TRBD1,many,CAISESLTGGTQPQHF,TGTGCCATCAGTGAGTCCCTGACAGGGGGTACTCAGCCCCAGCATTTT
TRBJ2-7,TRBV18,TRBD2,many,CASSPGAGWDEQYF,TGTGCCAGCTCCCCGGGAGCGGGGTGGGACGAGCAGTACTTC
TRBJ2-5,TRBV18,NA,many,CASSPPRWQETQYF,TGTGCCAGCTCACCCCCGAGGTGGCAAGAGACCCAGTACTTC
TRBJ2-5,TRBV9,NA,NA,CASSQGGSKTQYF,TGTGCCAGCAGTCAGGGGGGCTCAAAGACCCAGTACTTC
TRBJ1-5,TRBV3-1,NA,many,CASSQGPPNQPQHF,TGTGCCAGCAGCCAAGGGCCCCCTAATCAGCCCCAGCATTTT